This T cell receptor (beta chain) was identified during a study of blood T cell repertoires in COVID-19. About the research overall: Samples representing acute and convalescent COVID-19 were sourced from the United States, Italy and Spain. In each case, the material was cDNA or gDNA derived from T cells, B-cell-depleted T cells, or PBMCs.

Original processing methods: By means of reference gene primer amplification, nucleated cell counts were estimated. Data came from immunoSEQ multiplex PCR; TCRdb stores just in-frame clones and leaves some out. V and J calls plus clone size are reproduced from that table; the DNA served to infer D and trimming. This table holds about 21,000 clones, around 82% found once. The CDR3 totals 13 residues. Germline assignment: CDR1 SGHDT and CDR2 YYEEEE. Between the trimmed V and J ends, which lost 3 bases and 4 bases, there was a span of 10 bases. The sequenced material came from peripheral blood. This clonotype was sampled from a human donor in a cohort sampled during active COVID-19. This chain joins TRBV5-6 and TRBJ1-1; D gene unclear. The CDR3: CASSSGLGTEAFF. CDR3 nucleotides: TGTGCCAGCAGCTCGGGGTTGGGCACTGAAGCTTTCTTT.